Below, 24 T cell receptor beta chains from the same sample are listed, as sequenced in a study of beta chain features in type 1 diabetes. Regarding the study as a whole: In all four CD4+ subsets, TCRB CDR3 length was significantly, moderately reduced in type 1 diabetes.

Reverse transcription of all isolated RNA meant that expressed TCRB transcripts were sequenced. Produced via immunoSEQ multiplex PCR; TCRdb's table is partial and in-frame only. The profile shows about 650,000 clones, 9.5% to 15% of them singletons. These TCRs' antigens remain unknown. The sequenced sample consisted of naive CD4+ T cells from blood. Source of these receptors: a man aged 30 to 39 with type 1 diabetes.

V gene TRBV10-3 combines with J gene TRBJ2-2, with TRBD1 matching over 7 bases. With V trimmed by 11 bases and J by 0 bases, 9 bases remained unmatched. Per the germline V gene, CDR1 is ENHRY and CDR2 is SYGVKD. The length of the CDR3 is 15 residues. The CDR3 sequence is CAAKDRNTNTGELFF. The CDR3 DNA follows: TGTGCCGCCAAGGACAGGAATACGAACACCGGGGAGCTGTTTTTT.

This clone has more than one count but fewer than ten. Germline is not matched at one junction end, which may reflect a read error. The chain has TRBV5-4 and TRBJ2-1; TRBD1 matches at 8 bases. Germline assignment: CDR1 SGHNT and CDR2 YYREEE (reference sequence). The CDR3 has 14 residues. The CDR3 DNA follows: TGCGCCAGCAGCCAGGACAGGGTCTCCAATGAGCAGTTCTTC. Amino acids: CASSQDRVSNEQFF.

The sample holds a few counts of this clone. The rearrangement joins TRBV4-3 to TRBJ1-4; the D gene is possibly TRBD1 (6 bases). V was trimmed by 2 bases and J by 8 bases, leaving 18 bases between them. Per germline, CDR1 LGHNA and CDR2 YSLEER. The CDR3 has 16 residues. The CDR3 protein is CASSQQVSRGGEKLFF. In DNA form, the CDR3 reads TGCGCCAGCAGCCAACAAGTTTCCAGGGGAGGCGAAAAACTGTTTTTT.

The V and J genes are TRBV2 and TRBJ1-3; 7 nucleotides align to TRBD1. Germline V lookup: CDR1 SNHLY, CDR2 FYNNEI. Unmatched junction bases numbered 7, after V lost 3 bases and J lost 2 bases. CDR3 length: 16 residues. Here the CDR3 DNA reads TGTGCCAGCAGTGACCGAGACAGGGTAACTGGAAACACCATATATTTT. This encodes CASSDRDRVTGNTIYF.

This clone came up a few times. This chain joins TRBV11-2 and TRBJ2-2; TRBD1 matches 9 bases. The J segment lost 2 bases and the V segment lost 4 bases, leaving 11 bases of the junction unmatched. Germline loops: CDR1 SGHAT, CDR2 FQNNGV. There are 18 residues in the CDR3. The CDR3 spells CASSSTTGGLSNTGELFF. The CDR3 DNA reads as TGTGCCAGCAGCTCGACGACAGGGGGTCTTTCTAACACCGGGGAGCTGTTTTTT.

V gene TRBV7-9 combines with J gene TRBJ2-7; D is unclear. Germline V CDR1 and CDR2: SEHNR, FQNEAQ (reference sequence). V dropped 6 bases and J dropped 3 bases, with 12 bases sitting between them. The CDR3 is 13 residues long. CDR3 coding DNA: TGTGCCAGCAGTCCGACCTCTAACTACGAGCAGTACTTC. Amino acid sequence: CASSPTSNYEQYF. Filled out from reference TRBV7-9 and TRBJ2-7, the complete variable domain reads DTGVSQNPRHKITKRGQNVTFRCDPISEHNRLYWYRQTLGQGPEFLTYFQNEAQLEKSRLLSDRFSAERPKGSFSTLEIQRTEQGDSAMYLCASSPTSNYEQYFGPGTRLTVT.

This clone was seen only a few times. This chain joins TRBV5-4 and TRBJ2-5, with 8 bases fitting TRBD2. The CDR3 loop spans 13 amino acids. Unmatched junction bases numbered 2, after V lost 3 bases and J lost 4 bases. Germline-derived CDR1 and CDR2 are SGHNT and YYREEE (reference sequence). CDR3 sequence reads: CASSYTSGETQYF. The CDR3 coding sequence is TGTGCCAGCAGCTACACTAGCGGAGAGACCCAGTACTTC.

This clone showed up just a few times. V is TRBV5-1 and J is TRBJ1-1; 7 bases agree with TRBD1. The CDR3 runs to 16 residues. The germline V gene encodes CDR1 SGHRS and CDR2 YFSETQ. The V and J ends lost 0 bases and 0 bases, in that order; junction bases with no gene match: 5. The CDR3 loop is CASSLGGGQLNTEAFF. The CDR3 coding sequence is TGCGCCAGCAGCTTGGGTGGGGGACAGTTGAACACTGAAGCTTTCTTT.

The genes are TRBV5-1 and TRBJ1-6; D unclear. The V and J ends lost 0 bases and 4 bases respectively, with 14 bases between them. CDR3 length: 17 amino acids. Per germline, CDR1 SGHRS and CDR2 YFSETQ. CDR3 residues: CASSLASYTAYNSPLHF. Written as DNA, the CDR3 is TGCGCCAGCAGCTTGGCCTCCTACACGGCGTATAATTCACCCCTCCACTTT.

The chain combines TRBV29-1 with TRBJ1-2; 7 bases are a match to TRBD1. This CDR3 is 12 amino acids long. Germline V gives CDR1 SQVTM, CDR2 ANQGSEA. V lost 6 bases, J lost 4 bases, and 5 bases stayed unmatched. For the CDR3, the DNA is TGCAGCGTGGCCGGGACAGCCTATGGCTACACCTTC. It yields the protein CSVAGTAYGYTF.

The V call is TRBV4-3, the J call TRBJ2-5; a possible D gene is TRBD2 (6 bases). Germline V gives CDR1 LGHNA, CDR2 YSLEER. This CDR3 comprises 13 residues. Trimming pared 0 bases from V and 5 bases from J, leaving 7 bases between. The CDR3 DNA follows: TGCGCCAGCAGCCAAGAAGGGAGGGAGACCCAGTACTTC. Translation gives CASSQEGRETQYF.

The chain couples TRBV7-2 to TRBJ2-5, with 8 bases that match TRBD2. Losses at the gene ends were 4 bases for V and 7 bases for J; bases not matched to a gene: 14. Germline V CDR1 and CDR2: SGHTA, FQGNSA. This CDR3 has 16 residues. The CDR3: CASSSGGGLLGRTQYF. In DNA, the CDR3 is TGTGCCAGCAGCTCGGGAGGGGGACTACTAGGGAGGACCCAGTACTTC.

This clone was observed a few times. CDR3 sequence: CSVRKQGNTEAFF. The CDR3 DNA reads TGCAGCGTTCGAAAGCAGGGGAACACTGAAGCTTTCTTT. The rearrangement joins TRBV29-1 to TRBJ1-1; maybe TRBD1 (5 bases). V was clipped by 5 bases and J by 1 base, with 11 bases between them. There are 13 residues in the CDR3. CDR1 is SQVTM, CDR2 ANQGSEA, per germline. Combining the CDR3 with reference TRBV29-1 and TRBJ1-1 gives the whole variable domain SAVISQKPSRDICQRGTSLTIQCQVDSQVTMMFWYRQQPGQSLTLIATANQGSEATYESGFVIDKFPISRPNLTFSTLTVSNMSPEDSSIYLCSVRKQGNTEAFFGQGTRLTVV.

This clone came up a few times. This chain connects TRBV7-2 to TRBJ2-7, with 7 bases identical to TRBD1. V lost 4 bases, J lost 2 bases, and 5 bases stayed unmatched. Germline CDR1 SGHTA, CDR2 FQGNSA. The CDR3 contains 14 residues. The CDR3 coding sequence is TGTGCCAGCAGCTCAGGGACAGTCGCCTACGAGCAGTACTTC. Protein product: CASSSGTVAYEQYF. The variable domain in full, with the rest retrieved from reference TRBV7-2 and TRBJ2-7, is GAGVSQSPSNKVTEKGKDVELRCDPISGHTALYWYRQSLGQGLEFLIYFQGNSAPDKSGLPSDRFSAERTGGSVSTLTIQRTQQEDSAVYLCASSSGTVAYEQYFGPGTRLTVT.

The genes are TRBV5-1 and TRBJ2-1; no reliable D call. This CDR3 has 13 amino acids. The V gene's germline CDR1 is SGHRS and CDR2 YFSETQ. V shed 3 bases and J shed 5 bases, with 9 bases lying between them. DNA for the CDR3: TGCGCCAGCAGCTCCCGTTTCGACAATGAGCAGTTCTTC. Protein: CASSSRFDNEQFF.

This sequence joins TRBV28 and TRBJ1-5; D uncertain. The CDR3 is 12 residues long. V was shortened by 8 bases and J by 10 bases, with 15 bases between the two germline ends. Per germline, CDR1 MDHEN and CDR2 SYDVKM. In DNA, the CDR3 is TGTGCCAGCCTGGAGGGCGGACGACCCCAGCATTTT. It is translated as CASLEGGRPQHF.

The rearrangement links TRBV7-8 to TRBJ2-1; D is possibly TRBD1 (5 bases). V shed 2 bases and J shed 8 bases, with 19 bases lying between them. This CDR3 comprises 16 residues. Germline V gene sequence: CDR1 SGHVS, CDR2 FQNEAQ. The CDR3 loop reads CASSLSGRALTHEQFF. CDR3 coding DNA: TGTGCCAGCAGCTTATCGGGCAGGGCTCTTACGCATGAGCAGTTCTTC.

V gene TRBV29-1 combines with J gene TRBJ1-4, with a tentative D call TRBD1 (5 bases). Germline values: CDR1 SQVTM, CDR2 ANQGSEA. V was cut by 7 bases and J by 7 bases, with 16 bases left in between. The CDR3 consists of 13 residues. The CDR3 DNA reads TGCAGCGCCGCCTGGGTCGGGGGTGAAAAACTGTTTTTT. This codes for CSAAWVGGEKLFF.

This CDR3 reads CASTRSGGSADTQYF. CDR3 DNA sequence: TGTGCCAGCACCAGATCGGGGGGTAGCGCAGATACGCAGTATTTT. The V call is TRBV6-5, the J call TRBJ2-3, with 7 bases matching TRBD2. Per germline, CDR1 MNHEY and CDR2 SVGAGI. The junction had 11 bases not matched to a gene; V was cut back by 7 bases and J by 4 bases. The CDR3 consists of 15 residues.

The rearrangement uses TRBV7-2 and TRBJ2-1; 8 nucleotides align to TRBD1. J gave up 5 bases and V 7 bases, and 10 bases lay outside the gene matches. Germline V lookup: CDR1 SGHTA, CDR2 FQGNSA. The CDR3 is 15 amino acids. CDR3 in DNA: TGTGCCAGCACCCCTCCCTGGACAGGGCACAATGAGCAGTTCTTC. Translation gives CASTPPWTGHNEQFF.

The chain joins TRBV29-1 to TRBJ1-2, with a weak D call TRBD1 (5 bases). V was shortened by 2 bases and J by 8 bases, with 18 bases between the two germline ends. Germline CDR1 and CDR2: SQVTM and ANQGSEA. The length of the CDR3 is 14 residues. The CDR3 loop reads CSVEFTIDGGGYTF. CDR3 DNA: TGCAGCGTTGAATTTACGATTGACGGGGGAGGCTACACCTTC. Based on the CDR3 plus reference TRBV29-1 and TRBJ1-2, the full variable domain is SAVISQKPSRDICQRGTSLTIQCQVDSQVTMMFWYRQQPGQSLTLIATANQGSEATYESGFVIDKFPISRPNLTFSTLTVSNMSPEDSSIYLCSVEFTIDGGGYTFGSGTRLTVV.

Only a few counts were recorded for this clone. The chain joins TRBV7-2 to TRBJ2-2, with 7 bases aligning to TRBD1. CDR1 is SGHTA and CDR2 is FQGNSA in the germline V gene. After removal of 3 bases from V and 0 bases from J, the junction contained 1 base not matched to a gene. There are 15 residues in the CDR3. The CDR3 coding sequence is TGTGCCAGCAGCTTGGACAGGTCGAACACCGGGGAGCTGTTTTTT. Translating it yields CASSLDRSNTGELFF. The complete variable domain, with remaining parts taken from reference TRBV7-2 and TRBJ2-2, reads GAGVSQSPSNKVTEKGKDVELRCDPISGHTALYWYRQSLGQGLEFLIYFQGNSAPDKSGLPSDRFSAERTGGSVSTLTIQRTQQEDSAVYLCASSLDRSNTGELFFGEGSRLTVL.

This rearrangement joins TRBV29-1 to TRBJ2-5, with TRBD2 as a possible D gene (7 bases). The CDR3 covers 14 residues. CDR1 SQVTM and CDR2 ANQGSEA come from the germline V gene. V was trimmed by 4 bases and J by 5 bases, leaving 17 bases between them. The CDR3 region has the DNA TGCAGCGTTGCCGAGGGGGGGATTCGCGAGACCCAGTACTTC. Protein sequence: CSVAEGGIRETQYF.

There are a few counts of this clone. The genes are TRBV7-6 and TRBJ2-3, with D hard to call. The CDR3 covers 15 residues. Germline values: CDR1 SGHVS, CDR2 FNYEAQ. Trimming removed 5 bases from V and 2 bases from J, with 14 bases in between. CDR3 in amino acids: CASSPRLVFTDTQYF. In DNA form, the CDR3 reads TGTGCCAGCAGCCCCCGCCTCGTCTTCACAGATACGCAGTATTTT.